The clone carrying this T cell receptor (beta chain) was picked up many times. Its antigen is as yet unknown. Specified time point: sample taken at primary tumor resection. Sequencing covered unsorted whole RNA taken from tumor, nontumor lung or frozen PBMC. A distinct unique molecular identifier was carried by each TCR cDNA molecule. One entry per CDR3 protein results from TCRdb running MiXCR on the 5' RACE reads. The sample has 95,000 or so distinct CDR3 sequences, under 9% seen once. From germline, CDR1 is SQVTM and CDR2 ANQGSEA. There are 14 residues in the CDR3. With V trimmed by 6 bases and J by 0 bases, 5 bases remained unmatched. This sample stems from a study of spatial heterogeneity in lung cancer. Background on the study: The study observed each unique TCR and UMI combination more than ten times on average in raw reads.

Notes on the study in general: Ubiquitous, expanded tumor-derived TCRs were more frequently observed in blood at resection than at follow-up.

Sample: PBMCs, taken at surgery. The receptor's source is a male donor with early-stage non-small cell lung cancer. This chain uses TRBV29-1 with TRBJ1-3, with 7 nucleotides matching TRBD1. The CDR3 loop is CSVRDSNSGNTIYF. DNA of the CDR3: TGCAGCGTAAGGGACAGCAACTCTGGAAACACCATATATTTT.